One and the same sample provided the 18 T cell receptor beta chains below, sequenced in a study of blood T cell repertoires in COVID-19. Data came from immunoSEQ multiplex PCR; TCRdb stores just in-frame clones and leaves some out. The sample lists 150,000 to 200,000 clones, about 93% occurring once. Sequenced material: peripheral blood. Receptors originate from a man aged 45-65 years with acute or convalescent COVID-19.

The rearrangement joins TRBV11-2 to TRBJ2-1; D is perhaps TRBD1 (5 bases). The CDR3 length is 15 residues. The V and J ends lost 1 base and 9 bases respectively, with 16 bases between them. Per germline, CDR1 SGHAT and CDR2 FQNNGV. The CDR3 region is CASSLVSGKRGEQFF. The CDR3 bases are TGTGCCAGCAGCTTAGTTTCAGGTAAAAGGGGTGAGCAGTTCTTC.

This clone was recorded a few times. V usage is TRBV19 and J usage is TRBJ1-6; unclear D gene. The germline V and J ends were trimmed by 3 bases and 7 bases, with 16 bases remaining between them. This CDR3 is 16 amino acids long. Per germline, CDR1 LNHDA and CDR2 SQIVND (reference sequence). CDR3 nucleotides: TGTGCCAGTAGTATTAATGCGAGGAAAGAGAATTCACCCCTCCACTTT. Translated, it gives CASSINARKENSPLHF.

This chain joins TRBV5-5 and TRBJ1-6; 7 nucleotides align to TRBD1. V was pared by 0 bases and J by 8 bases, with 8 bases of the junction left unmatched. The germline V gene has CDR1 SGHKS and CDR2 YYEKEE (reference sequence). CDR3 length: 16 residues. This CDR3 reads CASSLGQGIHHSPLHF. The CDR3 DNA is TGTGCCAGCAGCTTGGGACAGGGTATTCATCATTCACCCCTCCACTTT.

This chain joins TRBV2 and TRBJ2-1; D uncertain. Looked up from germline, CDR1 is SNHLY and CDR2 is FYNNEI. The CDR3 is 14 residues long. V dropped 7 bases and J dropped 4 bases, with 14 bases sitting between them. CDR3 sequence (DNA): TGTGCCAGCACCCCTCGGGTGTCGTACAATGAGCAGTTCTTC. As protein: CASTPRVSYNEQFF.

J is TRBJ1-5 and V is TRBV2, with a tentative D call TRBD1 (6 bases). Germline loops: CDR1 SNHLY, CDR2 FYNNEI. V was shortened by 4 bases and J by 6 bases, with 13 bases between the two germline ends. This CDR3 has 14 residues. The CDR3 bases are TGTGCCAGCAGTGGTACAGGGTCCGCTCAGCCCCAGCATTTT. This translates into CASSGTGSAQPQHF.

The chain employs TRBV10-3 and TRBJ2-2, with TRBD2 matching 12 bases. Trimming cost V 7 bases and J 1 base; bases outside gene matches: 4. CDR3 length: 16 residues. Germline V gene lookup returns CDR1 ENHRY and CDR2 SYGVKD. CDR3 sequence: CAITPSGRENTGELFF. CDR3 nucleotides: TGTGCCATCACTCCTAGCGGGAGGGAGAACACCGGGGAGCTGTTTTTT.

This clone was observed a handful of times. The J gene is TRBJ2-3, the V gene TRBV28; 7 bases align to TRBD2. From germline, CDR1 is MDHEN and CDR2 SYDVKM. Losses at the gene ends were 2 bases for V and 4 bases for J; bases not matched to a gene: 0. This CDR3 contains 13 residues. The CDR3 nucleotides are TGTGCCAGCAGTTTAGCGGGGGCAGATACGCAGTATTTT. As protein: CASSLAGADTQYF.

This sequence joins TRBV7-8 and TRBJ1-2; tentative D call: TRBD1 (6 bases). The V and J ends lost 4 bases and 4 bases respectively, with 19 bases between them. Germline values: CDR1 SGHVS, CDR2 FQNEAQ. This CDR3 contains 16 residues. The CDR3 DNA reads TGTGCCAGCAGCTCCCAACTCAGGGGCGGGGGCTATGGCTACACCTTC. Translated, it gives CASSSQLRGGGYGYTF.

A few counts support this clone. CDR3 sequence: CASRGHRGEGNQPQHF. DNA of the CDR3: TGTGCCAGCAGGGGACACAGGGGAGAGGGCAATCAGCCCCAGCATTTT. V usage is TRBV2 and J usage is TRBJ1-5; the match to TRBD1 covers 7 bases. Per germline, CDR1 SNHLY and CDR2 FYNNEI. V trimming: 6 bases; J trimming: 2 bases; junction bases outside the gene matches: 10. This CDR3 has 16 amino acids.

This chain joins TRBV5-1 and TRBJ2-1, with unresolved D. With 3 bases removed from V and 2 bases from J, the gap between germline ends came to 6 bases. The CDR3 is made up of 13 amino acids. The germline V gene has CDR1 SGHRS and CDR2 YFSETQ. CDR3 in DNA: TGCGCCAGCAGCTCTACCCCCTACAATGAGCAGTTCTTC. Amino acid sequence: CASSSTPYNEQFF.

This rearrangement joins TRBV5-4 to TRBJ2-7; 7 bases are shared with TRBD1. The CDR3 length is 19 residues. Germline values: CDR1 SGHNT, CDR2 YYREEE (reference sequence). The V gene end was trimmed by 3 bases and the J gene end by 1 base; junction bases not matched to a gene: 19. The CDR3 region is CASSSHRDRGRYRSYEQYV. CDR3 nucleotides: TGTGCCAGCAGCTCACACCGGGACAGAGGACGGTATAGGTCCTACGAGCAGTACGTC.

The chain combines TRBV7-2 with TRBJ1-5; D perhaps matches TRBD1 (5 bases). The CDR3 totals 14 residues. The germline V gene has CDR1 SGHTA and CDR2 FQGNSA. V lost 5 bases and J 6 bases, leaving 14 bases between the germline ends. The CDR3 sequence: CASSHREGSQPQHF. CDR3 coding DNA: TGTGCCAGCAGCCATAGGGAGGGGAGTCAGCCCCAGCATTTT.

This clone came up once. The chain couples TRBV27 to TRBJ2-2; no definite D call. The CDR3 contains 16 residues. From germline, CDR1 is MNHEY and CDR2 SMNVEV (reference sequence). With 5 bases removed from V and 0 bases from J, the gap between germline ends came to 13 bases. CDR3 in DNA: TGTGCCAGCAGTGAACGGTTCCTCTCGAACACCGGGGAGCTGTTTTTT. As protein: CASSERFLSNTGELFF.

The chain uses TRBV5-1 and TRBJ1-4; 10 bases are a match to TRBD1. V dropped 7 bases and J dropped 6; count of bases not matched to a gene: 6. CDR3 length: 14 residues. Per the germline V gene, CDR1 is SGHRS and CDR2 is YFSETQ. The CDR3 DNA reads as TGCGCCAGCCGGTCCGGGACAGGGGATGAAAAACTGTTTTTT. The encoded protein is CASRSGTGDEKLFF.

The chain employs TRBV2 and TRBJ1-2; TRBD1 is a possible D gene (6 bases). There are 15 residues in the CDR3. Germline assignment: CDR1 SNHLY and CDR2 FYNNEI. V shed 5 bases and J shed 5 bases, with 18 bases lying between them. CDR3 sequence reads: CASSPRHREGYGYTF. CDR3 in DNA: TGTGCCAGCAGTCCCCGCCACAGGGAGGGATATGGCTACACCTTC.

The gene calls are TRBV7-9 and TRBJ2-5; no clear D. Trimming took off 5 bases at V and 5 bases at J, with 9 bases between the two ends. Germline V gene sequence: CDR1 SEHNR, CDR2 FQNEAQ (reference sequence). The CDR3 loop spans 12 amino acids. The chain's CDR3 is CASSPFGETQYF. The CDR3 DNA sequence: TGTGCCAGCAGCCCCTTCGGGGAGACCCAGTACTTC.

The genes are TRBV29-1 and TRBJ2-3, with TRBD1 identical over 8 bases. Germline loops: CDR1 SQVTM, CDR2 ANQGSEA. CDR3 length: 14 amino acids. V lost 5 bases to trimming and J lost 4 bases; unmatched junction nucleotides: 8. The CDR3, as DNA: TGCAGCGTTCCTGGACAGGGAAAATCAGATACGCAGTATTTT. Translating it yields CSVPGQGKSDTQYF.

The V gene is TRBV2, the J gene TRBJ1-1, with D tentatively TRBD1 (6 bases). Germline V lookup: CDR1 SNHLY, CDR2 FYNNEI. V was clipped by 3 bases and J by 10 bases, with 15 bases between them. This CDR3 has 13 residues. CDR3 protein: CASSDNSARGAFF. The DNA of the CDR3 is TGTGCCAGCAGTGATAACTCGGCCAGGGGAGCTTTCTTT. The variable domain in full, completed from reference TRBV2 and TRBJ1-1, reads EPEVTQTPSHQVTQMGQEVILRCVPISNHLYFYWYRQILGQKVEFLVSFYNNEISEKSEIFDDQFSVERPDGSNFTLKIRSTKLEDSAMYFCASSDNSARGAFFGQGTRLTVV.